The following is a T cell receptor beta chain sequence with its context. The sample is drawn from a study of shared clonotypes between healthy human individuals. The assay was immunoSEQ multiplex PCR, and TCRdb's table has in-frame clones only and misses some. There are millions of clones in the sample; 85% to 95% occur only once, and 0.13% lies in the top ten. The V end lost 0 bases, the J end lost 5 bases, and 12 bases lay between the germline ends. Germline CDR1 is SGHNT and CDR2 is YYREEE (reference sequence). CDR3 size: 14 residues. This sequence joins TRBV5-4 and TRBJ2-7; possibly TRBD1 or TRBD2 for D (5 bases each). The sample taken for sequencing was naive CD4+ T cells sorted from blood. The subset denotes: CD45RA+ positively selected. The sequence was obtained from a man in his late teens or twenties in good health. This chain's CDR3 is CASSLGGSSDEQYF. In nucleotides, the CDR3 is TGTGCCAGCAGCTTGGGGGGGAGCTCGGACGAGCAGTACTTC.